The 9 T cell receptor beta chains listed next were all sequenced from one sample in a study of shared clonotypes between healthy human individuals. The data were produced by immunoSEQ multiplex PCR, yet TCRdb's version contains in-frame clones alone and is incomplete. The sample shows 2.5 million or so clones, about 92% of them seen only once. The sample comprised naive CD4+ T cells sorted from blood. The subset here: CD45RA+ positively selected. These receptors were collected from a man between 18 and 29 years old in good health.

The chain is built from TRBV18 and TRBJ2-3; tentatively, D is TRBD1 or TRBD2 (5 bases each). The CDR3 loop spans 15 amino acids. V was pared by 6 bases and J by 0 bases, with 13 bases between. CDR1 is KGHSH, CDR2 LQKENI, per germline. CDR3 sequence reads: CASSPGAQSTDTQYF. The CDR3 DNA is TGTGCCAGCTCTCCCGGGGCCCAGAGCACAGATACGCAGTATTTT.

The V call is TRBV12-5, the J call TRBJ2-1; D not resolved. CDR1 LGHNT and CDR2 FRNRAP come from the germline V gene. Trimming took off 0 bases at V and 10 bases at J, with 7 bases between the two ends. The length of the CDR3 is 12 residues. CDR3 sequence: CASGLVRWEQFF. CDR3 bases: TGTGCTAGTGGTTTGGTGAGGTGGGAGCAGTTCTTC.

This clone showed up just once. This chain links TRBV11-2 with TRBJ2-6; D uncertain. V was clipped by 5 bases and J by 0 bases, with 14 bases between them. CDR1 and CDR2 (germline): SGHAT, FQNNGV. CDR3 length: 17 amino acids. The CDR3 region has the DNA TGTGCCAGCAGCCCCCCATTTTGGGTCTCTGGGGCCAACGTCCTGACTTTC. Translation: CASSPPFWVSGANVLTF.

The V gene is TRBV10-3, the J gene TRBJ2-1, with 9 nucleotides matching TRBD2. Unmatched junction bases numbered 10, after V lost 3 bases and J lost 7 bases. CDR1 and CDR2 from the germline V gene are ENHRY and SYGVKD. The CDR3 totals 16 residues. As DNA, the CDR3 is TGTGCCATCAGTGAAATTTCAGCGGGGGGTCGAAATGAGCAGTTCTTC. Protein product: CAISEISAGGRNEQFF.

This clone was counted once. The rearrangement links TRBV28 to TRBJ2-7, with 7 bases matching TRBD2. CDR1 MDHEN and CDR2 SYDVKM come from the germline V gene. The CDR3 loop spans 14 amino acids. The V and J ends lost 1 base and 5 bases, in that order; junction bases with no gene match: 5. CDR3 nucleotides: TGTGCCAGCAGTTTATTGGGGGGGTTCAACGAGCAGTACTTC. The encoded protein is CASSLLGGFNEQYF.

The genes are TRBV27 and TRBJ1-2; maybe TRBD1 (5 bases). Trimming removed 8 bases from V and 7 bases from J, with 23 bases in between. The germline V gene encodes CDR1 MNHEY and CDR2 SMNVEV (reference sequence). The CDR3 runs 15 residues. The chain's CDR3 is CASGPGRGIWGGYTF. The CDR3 DNA sequence: TGTGCCAGCGGCCCCGGACGGGGGATCTGGGGTGGCTACACCTTC.

V gene TRBV10-3 combines with J gene TRBJ2-7; no firm D call. Per the germline V gene, CDR1 is ENHRY and CDR2 is SYGVKD. Between the trimmed V and J ends, which lost 3 bases and 1 base, there was a span of 10 bases. The CDR3 extends over 14 amino acids. The CDR3 sequence is CAISDLDGSYEQYF. In DNA, the CDR3 is TGTGCCATCAGTGATTTAGACGGATCCTACGAGCAGTACTTC.

Concerning this clone: Other DNA variants within this sample encode the same CDR3. DNA for the CDR3: TGTGCCAGCAGTTTGCCAGGGCCCTCACCCCTCCACTTT. Its protein product is CASSLPGPSPLHF. The V gene is TRBV28, the J gene TRBJ1-6, with D possibly TRBD1 on 5 matching bases. The CDR3 has 13 amino acids. The ends were cut back, 3 bases at V and 10 bases at J, with 10 bases in the middle. Per the germline V gene, CDR1 is MDHEN and CDR2 is SYDVKM.

Concerning this clone: Distinct nucleotide sequences in the sample also encode this CDR3. The chain carries TRBV6-5 and TRBJ2-7; D gene unclear. CDR1 is MNHEY and CDR2 is SVGAGI in the germline V gene. The CDR3 is made up of 13 amino acids. The ends were cut back, 2 bases at V and 2 bases at J, with 7 bases in the middle. CDR3 in amino acids: CASSYPGTYEQYF. The CDR3 DNA reads as TGTGCCAGCAGTTACCCGGGTACCTACGAGCAGTACTTC.